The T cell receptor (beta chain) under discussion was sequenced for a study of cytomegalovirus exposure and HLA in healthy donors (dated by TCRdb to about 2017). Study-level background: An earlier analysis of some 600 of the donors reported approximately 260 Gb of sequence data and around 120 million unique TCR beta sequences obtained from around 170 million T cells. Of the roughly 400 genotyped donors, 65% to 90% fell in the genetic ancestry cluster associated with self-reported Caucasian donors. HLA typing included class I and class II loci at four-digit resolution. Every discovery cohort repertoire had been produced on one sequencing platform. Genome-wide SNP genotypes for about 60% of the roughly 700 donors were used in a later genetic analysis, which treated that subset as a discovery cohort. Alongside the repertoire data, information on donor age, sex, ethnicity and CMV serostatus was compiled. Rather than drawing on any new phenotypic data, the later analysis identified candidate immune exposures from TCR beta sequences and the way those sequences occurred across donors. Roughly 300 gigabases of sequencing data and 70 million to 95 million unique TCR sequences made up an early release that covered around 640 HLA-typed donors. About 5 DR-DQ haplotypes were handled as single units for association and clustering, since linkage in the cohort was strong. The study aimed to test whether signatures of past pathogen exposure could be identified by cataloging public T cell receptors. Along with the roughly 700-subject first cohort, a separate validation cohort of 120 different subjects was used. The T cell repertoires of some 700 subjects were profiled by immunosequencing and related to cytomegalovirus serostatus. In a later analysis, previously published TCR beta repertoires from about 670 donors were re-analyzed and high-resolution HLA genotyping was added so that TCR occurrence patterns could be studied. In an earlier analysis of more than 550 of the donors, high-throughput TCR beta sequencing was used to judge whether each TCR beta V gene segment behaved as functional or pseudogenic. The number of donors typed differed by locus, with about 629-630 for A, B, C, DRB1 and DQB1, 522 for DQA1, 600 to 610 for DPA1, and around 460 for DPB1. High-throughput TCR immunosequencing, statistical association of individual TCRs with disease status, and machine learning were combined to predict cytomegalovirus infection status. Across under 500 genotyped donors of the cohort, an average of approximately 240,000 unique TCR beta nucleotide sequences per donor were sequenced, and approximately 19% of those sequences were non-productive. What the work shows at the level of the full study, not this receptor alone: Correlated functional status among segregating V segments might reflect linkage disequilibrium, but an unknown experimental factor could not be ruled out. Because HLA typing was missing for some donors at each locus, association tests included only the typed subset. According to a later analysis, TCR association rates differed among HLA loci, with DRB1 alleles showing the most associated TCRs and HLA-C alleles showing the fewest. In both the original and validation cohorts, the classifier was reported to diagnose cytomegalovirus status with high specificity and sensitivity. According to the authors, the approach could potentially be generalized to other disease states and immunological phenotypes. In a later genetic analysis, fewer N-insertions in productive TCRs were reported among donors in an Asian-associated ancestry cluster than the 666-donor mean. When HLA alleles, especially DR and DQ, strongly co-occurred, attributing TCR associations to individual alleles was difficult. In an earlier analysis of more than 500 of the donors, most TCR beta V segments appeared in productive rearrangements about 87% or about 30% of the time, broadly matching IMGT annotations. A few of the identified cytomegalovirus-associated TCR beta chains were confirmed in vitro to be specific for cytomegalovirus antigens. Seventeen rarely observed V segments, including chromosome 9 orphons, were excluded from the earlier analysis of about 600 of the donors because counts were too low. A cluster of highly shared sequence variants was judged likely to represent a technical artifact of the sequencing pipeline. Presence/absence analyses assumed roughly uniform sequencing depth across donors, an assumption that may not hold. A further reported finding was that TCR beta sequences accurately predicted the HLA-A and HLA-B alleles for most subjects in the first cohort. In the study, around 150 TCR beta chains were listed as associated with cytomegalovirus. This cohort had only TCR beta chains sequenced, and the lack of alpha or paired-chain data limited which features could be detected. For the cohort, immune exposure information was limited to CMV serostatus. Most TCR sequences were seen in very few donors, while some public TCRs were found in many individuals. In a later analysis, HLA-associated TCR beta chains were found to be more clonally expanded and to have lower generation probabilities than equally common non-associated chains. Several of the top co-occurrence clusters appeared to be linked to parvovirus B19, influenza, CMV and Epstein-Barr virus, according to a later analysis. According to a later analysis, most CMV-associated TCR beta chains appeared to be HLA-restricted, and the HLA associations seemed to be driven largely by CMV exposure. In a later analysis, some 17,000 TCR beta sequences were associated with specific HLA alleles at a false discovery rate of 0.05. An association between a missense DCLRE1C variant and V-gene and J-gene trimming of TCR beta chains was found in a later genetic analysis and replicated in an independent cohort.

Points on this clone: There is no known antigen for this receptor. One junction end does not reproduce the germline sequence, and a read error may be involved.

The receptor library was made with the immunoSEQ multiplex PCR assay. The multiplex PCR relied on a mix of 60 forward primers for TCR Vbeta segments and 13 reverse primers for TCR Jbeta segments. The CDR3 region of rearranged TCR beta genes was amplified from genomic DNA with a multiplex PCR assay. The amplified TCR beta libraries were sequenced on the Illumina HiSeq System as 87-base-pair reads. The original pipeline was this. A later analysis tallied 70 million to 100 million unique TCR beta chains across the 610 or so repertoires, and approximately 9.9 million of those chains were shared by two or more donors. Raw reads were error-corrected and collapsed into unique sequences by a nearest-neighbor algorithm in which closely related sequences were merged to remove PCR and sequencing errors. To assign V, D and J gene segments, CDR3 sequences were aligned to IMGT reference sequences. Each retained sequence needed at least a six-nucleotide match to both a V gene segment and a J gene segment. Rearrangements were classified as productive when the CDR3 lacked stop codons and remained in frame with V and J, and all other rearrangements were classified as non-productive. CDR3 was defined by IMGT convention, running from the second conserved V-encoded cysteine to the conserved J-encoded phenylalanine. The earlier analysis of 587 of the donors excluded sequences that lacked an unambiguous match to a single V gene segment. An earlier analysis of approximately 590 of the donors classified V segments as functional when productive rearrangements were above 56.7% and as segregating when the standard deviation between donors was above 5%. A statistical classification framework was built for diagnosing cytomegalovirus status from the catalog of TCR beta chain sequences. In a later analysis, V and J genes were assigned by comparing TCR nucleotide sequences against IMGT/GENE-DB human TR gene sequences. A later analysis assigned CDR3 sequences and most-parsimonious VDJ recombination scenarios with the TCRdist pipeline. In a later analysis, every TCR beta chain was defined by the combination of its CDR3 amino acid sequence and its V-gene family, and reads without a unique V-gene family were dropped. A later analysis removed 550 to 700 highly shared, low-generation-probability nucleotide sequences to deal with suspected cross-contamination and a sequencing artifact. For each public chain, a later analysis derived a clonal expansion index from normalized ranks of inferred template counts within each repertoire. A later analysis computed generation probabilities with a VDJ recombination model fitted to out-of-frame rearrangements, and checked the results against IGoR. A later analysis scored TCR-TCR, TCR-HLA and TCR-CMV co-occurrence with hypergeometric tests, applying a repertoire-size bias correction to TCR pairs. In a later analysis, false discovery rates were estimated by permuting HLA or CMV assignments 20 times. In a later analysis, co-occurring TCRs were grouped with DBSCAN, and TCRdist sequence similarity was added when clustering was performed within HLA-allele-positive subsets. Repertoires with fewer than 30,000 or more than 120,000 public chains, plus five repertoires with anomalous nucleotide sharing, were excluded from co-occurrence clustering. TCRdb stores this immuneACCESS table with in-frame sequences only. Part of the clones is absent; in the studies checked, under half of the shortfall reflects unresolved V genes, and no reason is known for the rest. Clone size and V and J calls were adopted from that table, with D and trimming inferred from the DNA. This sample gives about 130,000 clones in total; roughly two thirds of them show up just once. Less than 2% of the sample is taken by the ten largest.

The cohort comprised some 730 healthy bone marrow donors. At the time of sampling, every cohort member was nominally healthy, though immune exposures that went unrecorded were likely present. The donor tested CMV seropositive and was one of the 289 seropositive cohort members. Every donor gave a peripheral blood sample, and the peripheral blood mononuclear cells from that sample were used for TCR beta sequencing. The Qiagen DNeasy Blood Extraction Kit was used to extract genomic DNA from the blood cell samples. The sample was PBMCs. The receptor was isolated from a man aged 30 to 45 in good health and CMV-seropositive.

Here the CDR3 is given as CASSLGTSGSIETQYF. The DNA sequence is given as TGTGCTAGCAGCTTAGGGACTAGCGGGAGTATAGAGACCCAGTACTTC. Recombination joined TRBV7-7 with TRBJ2-5; TRBD2 lines up with 14 middle nucleotides. Based on the germline V gene (reference sequence), the CDR1 and CDR2 sequences are SSHAT and FNYEAQ. The CDR3 runs 16 amino acids, cysteine and phenylalanine included. Only the CDR3 portion is preserved as DNA: 48 bases, with reading frame beginning at the first base. Extended through the reference TRBV7-7 and TRBJ2-5 proteins, this CDR3 yields the full variable domain: GAGVSQSPRYKVTKRGQDVTLRCDPISSHATLYWYQQALGQGPEFLTYFNYEAQPDKSGLPSDRFSAERPEGSISTLTIQRTEQRDSAMYRCASSLGTSGSIETQYFGPGTRLLVL.